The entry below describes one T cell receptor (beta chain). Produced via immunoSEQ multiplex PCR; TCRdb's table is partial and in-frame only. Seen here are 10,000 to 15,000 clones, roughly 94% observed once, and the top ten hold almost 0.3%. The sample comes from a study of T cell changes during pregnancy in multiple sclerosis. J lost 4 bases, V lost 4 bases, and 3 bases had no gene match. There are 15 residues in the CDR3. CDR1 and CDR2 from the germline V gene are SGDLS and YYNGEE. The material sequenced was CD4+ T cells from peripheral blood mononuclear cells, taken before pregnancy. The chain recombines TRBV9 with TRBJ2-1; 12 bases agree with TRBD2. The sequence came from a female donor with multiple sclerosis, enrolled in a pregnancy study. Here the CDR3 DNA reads TGTGCCAGCAGCACTAGCGGGGGGTCTTACAATGAGCAGTTCTTC. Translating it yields CASSTSGGSYNEQFF.